This entry concerns a single T cell receptor beta chain. As yet, its antigen is unknown. These data are taken from a study of cytomegalovirus exposure and HLA in healthy donors. The study, taken as a whole, reports: Altogether, some 160 TCR beta chains were recorded as cytomegalovirus-associated.

Germline V gene lookup returns CDR1 MGHRA and CDR2 YSYEKL. V shed 5 bases, J shed 8 bases, and the junction held 7 bases outside the gene matches. The CDR3 runs 14 residues. This PCR relied on a set of 60 Vbeta primers and 13 Jbeta primers. Only in-frame clones appear in the TCRdb table, and some are missing; sequencing was by immunoSEQ multiplex PCR. The data hold about 160,000 clones, with nearly 80% observed a single time. Sequencing was performed on PBMCs. The source of this sequence is a man younger than 35 in good health and CMV-seropositive. J is TRBJ1-4 and V is TRBV4-1; 8 bases line up with TRBD1. In DNA, the CDR3 is TGCGCCAGCAGCTCCGGACAGGGAGGCGAAAAACTGTTTTTT. Its protein product is CASSSGQGGEKLFF.